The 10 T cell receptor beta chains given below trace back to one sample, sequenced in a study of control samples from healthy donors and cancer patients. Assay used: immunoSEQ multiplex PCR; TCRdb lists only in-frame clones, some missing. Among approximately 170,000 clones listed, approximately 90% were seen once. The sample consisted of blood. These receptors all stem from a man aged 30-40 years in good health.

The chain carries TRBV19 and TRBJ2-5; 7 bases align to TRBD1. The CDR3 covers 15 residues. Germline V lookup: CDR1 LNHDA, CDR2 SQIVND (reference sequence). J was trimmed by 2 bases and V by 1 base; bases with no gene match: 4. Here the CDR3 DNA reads TGTGCCAGTAGTATAGCGGGACAGCAACAAGAGACCCAGTACTTC. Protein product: CASSIAGQQQETQYF.

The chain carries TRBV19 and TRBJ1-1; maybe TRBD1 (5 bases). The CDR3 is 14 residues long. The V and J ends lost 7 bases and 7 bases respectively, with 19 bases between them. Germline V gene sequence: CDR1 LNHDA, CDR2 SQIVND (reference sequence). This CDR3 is CASIPGRHGFEAFF. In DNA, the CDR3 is TGTGCCAGTATACCGGGACGCCATGGGTTTGAAGCTTTCTTT. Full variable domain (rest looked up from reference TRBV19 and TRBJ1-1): DGGITQSPKYLFRKEGQNVTLSCEQNLNHDAMYWYRQDPGQGLRLIYYSQIVNDFQKGDIAEGYSVSREKKESFPLTVTSAQKNPTAFYLCASIPGRHGFEAFFGQGTRLTVV.

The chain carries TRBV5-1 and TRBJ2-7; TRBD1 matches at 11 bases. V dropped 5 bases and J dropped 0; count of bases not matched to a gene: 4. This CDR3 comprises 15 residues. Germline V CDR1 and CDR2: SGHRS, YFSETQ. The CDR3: CASRGQGVGSYEQYF. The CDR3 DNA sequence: TGCGCCAGCAGGGGACAGGGGGTGGGCTCCTACGAGCAGTACTTC.

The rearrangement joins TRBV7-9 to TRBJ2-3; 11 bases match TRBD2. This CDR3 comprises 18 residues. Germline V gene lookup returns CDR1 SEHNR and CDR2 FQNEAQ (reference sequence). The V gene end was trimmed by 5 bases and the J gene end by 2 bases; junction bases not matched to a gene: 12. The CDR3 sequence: CASSKSWTSGYTTDTQYF. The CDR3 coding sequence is TGTGCCAGCAGCAAATCGTGGACTAGCGGGTATACCACAGATACGCAGTATTTT.

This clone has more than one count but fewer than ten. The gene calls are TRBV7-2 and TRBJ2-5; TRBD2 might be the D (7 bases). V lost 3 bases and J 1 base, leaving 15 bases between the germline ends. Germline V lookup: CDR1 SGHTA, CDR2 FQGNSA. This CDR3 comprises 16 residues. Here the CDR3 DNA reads TGTGCCAGCAGCTTGGAATCGGCGGGGGCCCAAGAGACCCAGTACTTC. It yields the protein CASSLESAGAQETQYF. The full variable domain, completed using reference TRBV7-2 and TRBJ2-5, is GAGVSQSPSNKVTEKGKDVELRCDPISGHTALYWYRQSLGQGLEFLIYFQGNSAPDKSGLPSDRFSAERTGGSVSTLTIQRTQQEDSAVYLCASSLESAGAQETQYFGPGTRLLVL.

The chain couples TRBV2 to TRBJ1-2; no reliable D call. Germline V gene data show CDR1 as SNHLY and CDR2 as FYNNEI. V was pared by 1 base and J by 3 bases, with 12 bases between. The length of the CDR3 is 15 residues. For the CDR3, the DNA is TGTGCCAGCAGTGAAGGGTTGATGAAGGACTATGGCTACACCTTC. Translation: CASSEGLMKDYGYTF. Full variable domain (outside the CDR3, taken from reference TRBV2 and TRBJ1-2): EPEVTQTPSHQVTQMGQEVILRCVPISNHLYFYWYRQILGQKVEFLVSFYNNEISEKSEIFDDQFSVERPDGSNFTLKIRSTKLEDSAMYFCASSEGLMKDYGYTFGSGTRLTVV.

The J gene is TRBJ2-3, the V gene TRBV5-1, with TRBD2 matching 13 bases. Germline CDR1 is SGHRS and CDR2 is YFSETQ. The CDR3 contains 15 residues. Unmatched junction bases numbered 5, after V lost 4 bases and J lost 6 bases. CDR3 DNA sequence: TGCGCCAGCAGCCCCGGGACTAGCGGGGCCGATACGCAGTATTTT. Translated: CASSPGTSGADTQYF.

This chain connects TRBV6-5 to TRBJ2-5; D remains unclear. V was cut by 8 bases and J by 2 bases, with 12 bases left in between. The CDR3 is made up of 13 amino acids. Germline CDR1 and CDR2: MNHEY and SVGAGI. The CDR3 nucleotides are TGTGCCAGCCGCCCAACCATTCAAGAGACCCAGTACTTC. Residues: CASRPTIQETQYF.

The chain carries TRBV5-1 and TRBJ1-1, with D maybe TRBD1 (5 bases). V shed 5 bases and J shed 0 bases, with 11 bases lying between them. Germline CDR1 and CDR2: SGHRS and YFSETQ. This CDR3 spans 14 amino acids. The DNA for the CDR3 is TGCGCCAGCAGAAGACAGAACTTGAACACTGAAGCTTTCTTT. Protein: CASRRQNLNTEAFF.

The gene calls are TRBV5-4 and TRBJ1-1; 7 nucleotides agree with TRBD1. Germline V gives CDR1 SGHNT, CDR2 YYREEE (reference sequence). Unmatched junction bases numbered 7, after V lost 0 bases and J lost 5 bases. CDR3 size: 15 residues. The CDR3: CASSLGYQGGTEAFF. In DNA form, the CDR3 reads TGTGCCAGCAGCTTGGGGTATCAGGGGGGTACTGAAGCTTTCTTT.